This T cell receptor beta chain derives from a study of control samples from healthy donors and cancer patients. Produced via immunoSEQ multiplex PCR; TCRdb's table is partial and in-frame only. Of about 70,000 clones listed, more than 70% are singletons. The sequencing sample was made of PBMCs. This TCR was recovered from a woman aged 45-60 years with head and neck cancer.

DNA of the CDR3: TGTGCCAGCAGCGTAGGAATAGCGGGGGTGGAGACCCAGTACTTC. This codes for CASSVGIAGVETQYF. This chain connects TRBV9 to TRBJ2-5; TRBD2 matches 9 bases. The germline CDR1 and CDR2 sequences are SGDLS and YYNGEE. The CDR3 runs to 15 residues. J was trimmed by 5 bases and V by 0 bases; bases with no gene match: 5.